The T cell receptor beta chain described here comes from a study of T cells after yellow fever vaccination. Study-level points and caveats: Though weaker, the secondary response peaked faster, on day 5 versus 15. Some clonotypes, a small share, were shared between CD4 and CD8 compartments. Most primary-vaccination clones reappeared after the booster (approximately 95% CD4, roughly 90% CD8).

Researchers made TCR cDNA using 5'RACE template switching, and this step added a universal primer site and UMIs. TCRdb processed the 5' RACE reads anew with MiXCR; each CDR3 protein has one entry. The sample lists about 340,000 distinct CDR3 sequences, about 8.7% occurring once. This clonotype has a count of ten or more. Its antigen remains unknown. The specimen was PBMCs, collected on the day of the first yellow fever vaccination. This receptor was taken from a young man who received the YFV17D yellow fever vaccine.

In DNA form, the CDR3 reads TGTGCCAGCTCACCAGCGACAGATACGCAGTATTTT. Translated, it gives CASSPATDTQYF. J is TRBJ2-3 and V is TRBV18; D gene uncertain. The ends were cut back, 2 bases at V and 3 bases at J, with 3 bases in the middle. Germline assignment: CDR1 KGHSH and CDR2 LQKENI. The CDR3 totals 12 residues.